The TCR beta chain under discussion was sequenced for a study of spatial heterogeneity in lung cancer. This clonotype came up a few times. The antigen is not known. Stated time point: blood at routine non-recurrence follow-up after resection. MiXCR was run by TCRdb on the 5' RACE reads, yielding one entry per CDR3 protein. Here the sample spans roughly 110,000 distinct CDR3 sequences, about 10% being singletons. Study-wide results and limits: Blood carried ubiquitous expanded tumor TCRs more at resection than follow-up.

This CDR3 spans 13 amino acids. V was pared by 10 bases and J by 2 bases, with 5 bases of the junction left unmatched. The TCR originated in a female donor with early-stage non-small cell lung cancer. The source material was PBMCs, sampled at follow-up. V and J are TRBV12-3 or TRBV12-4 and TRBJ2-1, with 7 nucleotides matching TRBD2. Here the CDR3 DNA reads TGTGCCATCGAGCGGGGCGCCTACAATGAGCAGTTCTTC. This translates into CAIERGAYNEQFF.